This T cell receptor (beta chain) was observed in a study of T cell changes during pregnancy in multiple sclerosis. This clone was observed a handful of times. Profiled with immunoSEQ multiplex PCR; TCRdb holds only in-frame clones, not every one. This sample has around 85,000 clones, with 91% found just once. The CDR3 covers 13 residues. V lost 2 bases, J lost 9 bases, and 3 bases stayed unmatched. The germline V gene has CDR1 MNHEY and CDR2 SVGAGI. Sequencing was performed on PBMCs, taken in the first trimester of pregnancy. This TCR was sampled from a female donor in good health, serving as a control in a pregnancy study. Some clones in this sample may be carry-over from other donors' samples. The chain couples TRBV6-5 to TRBJ1-2; 10 bases match TRBD1. This CDR3 is CASSYGTGASYTF. For the CDR3, the DNA is TGTGCCAGCAGTTACGGGACAGGGGCTAGCTACACCTTC.